The rows below give T cell receptor beta chains drawn from one sample of a study of Tregs in tolerant kidney transplant recipients. Sequencing was performed with immunoSEQ multiplex PCR; in TCRdb, only in-frame clones are kept and a portion is missing. The repertoire holds 90,000 or so clones, with approximately 94% as singletons. This specimen was CD4+ T cells from blood (PBMCs), taken 12 months after the transplant. Receptors originate from a human patient who received a combined kidney and bone marrow transplant. These T cells may partly come from the graft donor. Each CDR3 is given with its conserved first and last residue. Each record gives: J gene, V gene, CDR3 length, clone size, D gene, CDR3 DNA, CDR3 protein. The D gene is left open where the match is weak. Part of the rows lack a size; the others show once, few, many or a class for expanded clones.

TRBJ2-5 | TRBV5-1 | 14 | . | . | TGCGCCAGCAGCTCCATCACAGGATTTGGGACCCAGTACTTC | CASSSITGFGTQYF
TRBJ1-1 | TRBV7-2 | 14 | . | . | TGTGCCAGCAGCCGCGGACACCAGAACACTGAAGCTTTCTTT | CASSRGHQNTEAFF
TRBJ1-5 | TRBV19 | 15 | . | TRBD1 | TGTGCCAGTAGGGTGGACAGGTCGGTCAATCAGCCCCAGCATTTT | CASRVDRSVNQPQHF
TRBJ2-5 | TRBV10-3 | 15 | . | TRBD1 | TGTGCCATCAGTGACGGGACAGGGATCCAAGAGACCCAGTACTTC | CAISDGTGIQETQYF
TRBJ2-3 | TRBV5-1 | 17 | . | TRBD2 | TGCGCCAGCAGCTTGGATGGGACTAGCGGGGGGATAGATACGCAGTATTTT | CASSLDGTSGGIDTQYF
TRBJ1-5 | TRBV7-8 | 15 | . | . | TGTGCCAGCAGTTATAGCCAAACCTCGAATCAGCCCCAGCATTTT | CASSYSQTSNQPQHF
TRBJ2-1 | TRBV5-1 | 15 | . | TRBD2 | TGCGCCAGCACATACCTTGCGGGGGGCGGGTATGAGCAGTTCTTC | CASTYLAGGGYEQFF
TRBJ1-2 | TRBV10-3 | 13 | few | TRBD1 | TGTGCCATCAGTGGACAGGGGGAGCATGGCTACACCTTC | CAISGQGEHGYTF
TRBJ1-1 | TRBV5-1 | 13 | . | . | TGCGCCAGCAGCGTCTCCAGGTCCCCGAGAGCTTTCTTT | CASSVSRSPRAFF
TRBJ2-7 | TRBV7-2 | 17 | few | TRBD2 | TGTGCCAGCAGCTTAGCTTGGCGGGGGGCCGGCTCCTACGAGCAGTACTTC | CASSLAWRGAGSYEQYF
TRBJ2-3 | TRBV4-2 | 17 | . | . | TGTGCCAGCAGCCAGGTATCAACCGGGGGTTACACAGATACGCAGTATTTT | CASSQVSTGGYTDTQYF
TRBJ1-6 | TRBV7-3 | 15 | once | . | TGTGCCAGCAGCCTCATGGGGGGGAGCAATTCCCCCCTCCACTTT | CASSLMGGSNSPLHF
TRBJ2-7 | TRBV12-5 | 19 | . | TRBD2 | TGTGCTAGTGGTTTGCGCCTTCCGGGACTAGCGTCTACCTCCTACGAGCAGTACTTC | CASGLRLPGLASTSYEQYF
TRBJ2-1 | TRBV5-1 | 18 | once | TRBD2 | TGCGCCAGCAGCTGGGGAGACCCGGGACTAGCATCCTACAATGAGCAGTTCTTC | CASSWGDPGLASYNEQFF
TRBJ1-3 | TRBV5-1 | 16 | . | . | TGCGCCAGCAGTTTGCTCGGGACAAACTCTGGAAACACCATATATTTT | CASSLLGTNSGNTIYF
TRBJ2-2 | TRBV6-4 | 15 | . | TRBD2 | TGTGCCAGCAGCCCCTCGAGCGGGAGGGTCGGGGAGCTGTTTTTT | CASSPSSGRVGELFF
TRBJ2-3 | TRBV29-1 | 14 | . | . | TGCAGCGTTCAGACAGGCGCCAACTGGGATACGCAGTATTTT | CSVQTGANWDTQYF
TRBJ1-2 | TRBV7-9 | 15 | . | . | TGTGCCAGCAGCTTAGAAACCAGGGGCCTCTATGGCTACACCTTC | CASSLETRGLYGYTF
TRBJ1-2 | TRBV11-1 | 15 | . | TRBD1 | TGTGCCAGCAGCCCCCAAGGACAGGGTGACTATGGCTACACCTTC | CASSPQGQGDYGYTF
TRBJ2-7 | TRBV18 | 16 | . | TRBD1 | TGTGCCAGCTCACCCAGTAGGGGACAGGGGACGCGCGAGCAGTACTTC | CASSPSRGQGTREQYF
TRBJ1-3 | TRBV7-2 | 13 | . | . | TGTGCCAGCGCACACAGCGGTGGAAACACCATATATTTT | CASAHSGGNTIYF
TRBJ2-3 | TRBV7-6 | 12 | . | . | TGTGCCAGCAGCGCGTTCACAGATACGCAGTATTTT | CASSAFTDTQYF
TRBJ2-7 | TRBV6-5 | 13 | . | TRBD1 | TGTGCCAGCAGCACAGGGGGCTTGTACGAGCAGTACTTC | CASSTGGLYEQYF
TRBJ2-5 | TRBV11-2 | 18 | . | . | TGTGCCAGCAGCTTAGTATTCTTCCCGACAGGTTCCCAAGAGACCCAGTACTTC | CASSLVFFPTGSQETQYF
TRBJ2-6 | TRBV5-1 | 18 | . | . | TGCGCCAGCAGGTTGCAGGGCCTCGGACACTCTGGGGCCAACGTCCTGACTTTC | CASRLQGLGHSGANVLTF
TRBJ2-7 | TRBV19 | 14 | . | TRBD2 | TGTGCCAGTAGTATGGGGCGGGAGAGGGGCGAGCAGTACTTC | CASSMGRERGEQYF